These 3 T cell receptor beta chains were all obtained from the same sample, sequenced in a study of shared clonotypes between healthy human individuals. Here immunoSEQ multiplex PCR was the method, and the copy in TCRdb shows in-frame clones only, minus some. The sample holds 450,000 to 600,000 clones, more than 65% seen once. Material for sequencing was PBMCs. The receptors originated from a woman aged 40 to 55 in good health. Some clones in this sample may be carry-over from other donors' samples.

This sequence joins TRBV2 and TRBJ2-1; D may be TRBD1 (6 bases). Trimming took off 9 bases at V and 7 bases at J, with 19 bases between the two ends. The germline gives CDR1 SNHLY, CDR2 FYNNEI. The CDR3 runs 14 residues. This CDR3 is CASASWDTLNEQFF. The DNA for the CDR3 is TGTGCCAGTGCCTCCTGGGACACCCTTAATGAGCAGTTCTTC.

V is TRBV2 and J is TRBJ1-4; 9 nucleotides agree with TRBD1. Germline assignment: CDR1 SNHLY and CDR2 FYNNEI. Unmatched junction bases numbered 7, after V lost 6 bases and J lost 8 bases. The CDR3 length is 14 residues. CDR3 in amino acids: CASRSGTGWEKLFF. The CDR3 DNA reads TGTGCCAGCAGATCCGGGACAGGGTGGGAAAAACTGTTTTTT.

The chain carries TRBV6-1 and TRBJ2-7, with 12 bases identical to TRBD1. CDR3 length equals 13 residues. Germline V lookup: CDR1 MNHNS, CDR2 SASEGT. V lost 8 bases and J lost 4; bases outside the gene matches: 3. Here the CDR3 DNA reads TGTGCCAGCGGGGACAGGGGGCGTTACGAGCAGTACTTC. The encoded protein is CASGDRGRYEQYF.